The rows below give T cell receptor beta chains drawn from one sample of a study of blood T cell repertoires in COVID-19. The repertoire was sequenced with immunoSEQ multiplex PCR; TCRdb's copy has only in-frame clones and lacks some. Of about 240,000 clones in the sample, approximately 80% were seen once. The specimen sequenced was peripheral blood. Receptor source: a young man who had recovered from COVID-19. The CDR3 runs from the conserved cysteine through the conserved F or W. The order of the fields is clone size, V gene, J gene, D gene, CDR3 protein, CDR3 DNA. The D gene is left open where the match is weak. Clone size is shown for a subset of rows, as once, few, many or a class of expanded clone.

clone size: .
V gene: TRBV19
J gene: TRBJ2-5
D gene: .
CDR3 protein: CASSNRQVSQETQYF
CDR3 DNA: TGTGCCAGTAGTAACCGACAGGTTTCGCAGGAGACCCAGTACTTC

clone size: .
V gene: TRBV6-5
J gene: TRBJ1-2
D gene: .
CDR3 protein: CASSQTDRTGGYTF
CDR3 DNA: TGTGCCAGCAGTCAGACCGACAGGACCGGTGGCTACACCTTC

clone size: .
V gene: TRBV5-8
J gene: TRBJ2-3
D gene: TRBD2
CDR3 protein: CASSLQRGAIDTQYF
CDR3 DNA: TGTGCCAGCAGCCTGCAGCGGGGGGCGATAGATACGCAGTATTTT

clone size: .
V gene: TRBV27
J gene: TRBJ2-1
D gene: TRBD2
CDR3 protein: CASRLAGGTYNEQFF
CDR3 DNA: TGTGCCAGCAGACTAGCGGGGGGCACCTACAATGAGCAGTTCTTC

clone size: .
V gene: TRBV12-5
J gene: TRBJ2-7
D gene: TRBD1
CDR3 protein: CASGPGQLLYEQYF
CDR3 DNA: TGTGCTAGTGGCCCGGGACAGCTCCTCTACGAGCAGTACTTC

clone size: few
V gene: TRBV7-9
J gene: TRBJ1-3
D gene: TRBD1
CDR3 protein: CASRPGQGDTIYF
CDR3 DNA: TGTGCCAGCAGGCCAGGACAGGGGGACACCATATATTTT

clone size: .
V gene: TRBV15
J gene: TRBJ2-5
D gene: .
CDR3 protein: CATSRVGETQYF
CDR3 DNA: TGTGCCACCAGCAGAGTCGGGGAGACCCAGTACTTC

clone size: .
V gene: TRBV6-4
J gene: TRBJ2-3
D gene: TRBD2
CDR3 protein: CASSAVAGTGTDTQYF
CDR3 DNA: TGTGCCAGCAGTGCTGTAGCGGGGACGGGCACAGATACGCAGTATTTT

clone size: .
V gene: TRBV2
J gene: TRBJ2-1
D gene: TRBD2
CDR3 protein: CASSGSSGGLNEQFF
CDR3 DNA: TGTGCCAGCAGTGGGTCTAGCGGGGGTCTCAATGAGCAGTTCTTC

clone size: .
V gene: TRBV5-1
J gene: TRBJ1-2
D gene: .
CDR3 protein: CASSLEGPSGGGYTF
CDR3 DNA: TGCGCCAGCAGCTTGGAAGGGCCCTCCGGCGGGGGCTACACCTTC

clone size: .
V gene: TRBV7-8
J gene: TRBJ1-1
D gene: .
CDR3 protein: CASSLMQENTEAFF
CDR3 DNA: TGTGCCAGCAGCTTAATGCAGGAAAACACTGAAGCTTTCTTT

clone size: .
V gene: TRBV12-3/TRBV12-4
J gene: TRBJ2-4
D gene: .
CDR3 protein: CASISGVGIQYF
CDR3 DNA: TGTGCCAGCATATCGGGGGTAGGAATTCAGTACTTC

clone size: .
V gene: TRBV9
J gene: TRBJ2-2
D gene: TRBD1
CDR3 protein: CASSVPRTGGYTGELFF
CDR3 DNA: TGTGCCAGCAGCGTACCCCGGACAGGGGGCTACACCGGGGAGCTGTTTTTT

clone size: .
V gene: TRBV19
J gene: TRBJ2-5
D gene: TRBD2
CDR3 protein: CASSIGLAGTETQYF
CDR3 DNA: TGTGCCAGTAGTATAGGGCTAGCGGGAACCGAGACCCAGTACTTC

clone size: .
V gene: TRBV11-3
J gene: TRBJ2-1
D gene: .
CDR3 protein: CASSFGDREQFF
CDR3 DNA: TGTGCCAGCAGCTTCGGGGATCGTGAGCAGTTCTTC

clone size: once
V gene: TRBV10-3
J gene: TRBJ2-7
D gene: TRBD2
CDR3 protein: CAIGREKSEQYF
CDR3 DNA: TGTGCCATCGGGAGGGAAAAGAGCGAGCAGTACTTC

clone size: .
V gene: TRBV12-2
J gene: TRBJ1-2
D gene: .
CDR3 protein: CASRPRTGDGYTF
CDR3 DNA: TGTGCAAGTCGCCCTCGGACAGGGGACGGCTACACCTTC

clone size: .
V gene: TRBV6-6
J gene: TRBJ2-3
D gene: TRBD2
CDR3 protein: CASSDSGVGGDTQYF
CDR3 DNA: TGTGCCAGCAGTGATAGCGGGGTCGGTGGGGATACGCAGTATTTT

clone size: .
V gene: TRBV28
J gene: TRBJ1-2
D gene: .
CDR3 protein: CASSYLPTATYGYTF
CDR3 DNA: TGTGCCAGCAGTTACCTACCGACAGCCACGTATGGCTACACCTTC

clone size: .
V gene: TRBV6-6
J gene: TRBJ1-3
D gene: .
CDR3 protein: CASSYGAAGGNTIYF
CDR3 DNA: TGTGCCAGCAGTTACGGTGCGGCGGGTGGAAACACCATATATTTT

clone size: .
V gene: TRBV29-1
J gene: TRBJ2-1
D gene: TRBD2
CDR3 protein: CSLVGLAGGSSYNEQFF
CDR3 DNA: TGCAGCCTTGTCGGCCTAGCGGGGGGGAGCTCCTACAATGAGCAGTTCTTC

clone size: .
V gene: TRBV5-6
J gene: TRBJ1-2
D gene: TRBD1
CDR3 protein: CASSFPTGKGGYTF
CDR3 DNA: TGTGCCAGCAGCTTTCCGACAGGGAAAGGCGGCTACACCTTC

clone size: .
V gene: TRBV10-3
J gene: TRBJ2-1
D gene: TRBD2
CDR3 protein: CAISTSGGGDEQFF
CDR3 DNA: TGTGCCATCAGTACTAGCGGGGGCGGCGATGAGCAGTTCTTC

clone size: .
V gene: TRBV14
J gene: TRBJ1-1
D gene: .
CDR3 protein: CASSQPRENTEAFF
CDR3 DNA: TGTGCCAGCAGCCAACCTCGGGAGAACACTGAAGCTTTCTTT

clone size: once
V gene: TRBV5-8
J gene: TRBJ2-5
D gene: .
CDR3 protein: CASSFRVRETQYF
CDR3 DNA: TGTGCCAGCAGCTTCAGGGTTAGAGAGACCCAGTACTTC

clone size: once
V gene: TRBV19
J gene: TRBJ2-1
D gene: TRBD2
CDR3 protein: CASSIVPSGAHNEQFF
CDR3 DNA: TGTGCCAGTAGTATAGTCCCTAGCGGGGCACACAATGAGCAGTTCTTC

clone size: .
V gene: TRBV19
J gene: TRBJ1-4
D gene: .
CDR3 protein: CASSNLRRPNEKLFF
CDR3 DNA: TGTGCCAGTAGCAACCTGAGGAGACCTAATGAAAAACTGTTTTTT

clone size: .
V gene: TRBV7-6
J gene: TRBJ2-5
D gene: TRBD2
CDR3 protein: CASSLVEETSGGNRETQYF
CDR3 DNA: TGTGCCAGCAGCTTAGTTGAGGAGACTAGCGGGGGGAATCGGGAGACCCAGTACTTC

clone size: .
V gene: TRBV4-1
J gene: TRBJ2-2
D gene: .
CDR3 protein: CASSRGTLSRVSTNTGELFF
CDR3 DNA: TGCGCCAGCAGCCGCGGAACCCTATCCAGGGTTTCGACGAACACCGGGGAGCTGTTTTTT

clone size: .
V gene: TRBV24-1
J gene: TRBJ2-3
D gene: TRBD1
CDR3 protein: CATSDPTGGIDTQYF
CDR3 DNA: TGTGCCACCAGTGATCCGACAGGGGGAATAGATACGCAGTATTTT

clone size: .
V gene: TRBV5-6
J gene: TRBJ2-3
D gene: TRBD2
CDR3 protein: CASSLLGLAVTDTQYF
CDR3 DNA: TGTGCCAGCAGCTTGTTAGGACTAGCGGTCACAGATACGCAGTATTTT

clone size: few
V gene: TRBV7-8
J gene: TRBJ2-3
D gene: .
CDR3 protein: CASSFRLGTDTQYF
CDR3 DNA: TGTGCCAGCAGCTTCAGACTAGGGACAGATACGCAGTATTTT

clone size: .
V gene: TRBV19
J gene: TRBJ2-2
D gene: .
CDR3 protein: CASSAPNRATNTGELFF
CDR3 DNA: TGTGCCAGTAGTGCCCCGAACAGGGCGACGAACACCGGGGAGCTGTTTTTT

clone size: .
V gene: TRBV7-3
J gene: TRBJ2-2
D gene: .
CDR3 protein: CASSLTLGSGYTGELFF
CDR3 DNA: TGTGCCAGCAGCTTAACTTTGGGTAGCGGCTACACCGGGGAGCTGTTTTTT

clone size: once
V gene: TRBV6-5
J gene: TRBJ1-5
D gene: TRBD1
CDR3 protein: CASRAGTGYQPQHF
CDR3 DNA: TGTGCCAGCAGAGCCGGGACAGGGTATCAGCCCCAGCATTTT

clone size: .
V gene: TRBV5-1
J gene: TRBJ2-3
D gene: .
CDR3 protein: CASSFLRRGTDTQYF
CDR3 DNA: TGCGCCAGCAGCTTCCTCCGGAGGGGAACAGATACGCAGTATTTT

clone size: .
V gene: TRBV14
J gene: TRBJ2-2
D gene: .
CDR3 protein: CASSQGLGTGELFF
CDR3 DNA: TGTGCCAGCAGCCAAGGACTTGGCACCGGGGAGCTGTTTTTT

clone size: .
V gene: TRBV2
J gene: TRBJ1-5
D gene: TRBD1
CDR3 protein: CASRGRDRDQPQHF
CDR3 DNA: TGTGCCAGCAGGGGACGAGACAGGGATCAGCCCCAGCATTTT

clone size: .
V gene: TRBV6-2/TRBV6-3
J gene: TRBJ2-5
D gene: TRBD1
CDR3 protein: CASSRRQGSTYQETQYF
CDR3 DNA: TGTGCCAGCAGTCGGAGACAGGGGTCTACTTACCAAGAGACCCAGTACTTC

clone size: .
V gene: TRBV6-5
J gene: TRBJ2-1
D gene: TRBD2
CDR3 protein: CASSASGGSYNEQFF
CDR3 DNA: TGTGCCAGCAGCGCTAGCGGGGGTTCCTACAATGAGCAGTTCTTC

clone size: .
V gene: TRBV27
J gene: TRBJ2-3
D gene: TRBD2
CDR3 protein: CASSLSIIAGATDTQYF
CDR3 DNA: TGTGCCAGCAGTTTATCGATTATAGCGGGGGCCACAGATACGCAGTATTTT

clone size: once
V gene: TRBV19
J gene: TRBJ1-6
D gene: .
CDR3 protein: CASRPGQGGSPLHF
CDR3 DNA: TGTGCCAGTAGACCGGGACAAGGAGGATCACCCCTCCACTTT

clone size: .
V gene: TRBV18
J gene: TRBJ2-1
D gene: TRBD2
CDR3 protein: CASSPPPTRGEQFF
CDR3 DNA: TGTGCCAGCTCACCTCCCCCCACGCGGGGGGAGCAGTTCTTC

clone size: .
V gene: TRBV19
J gene: TRBJ2-1
D gene: .
CDR3 protein: CASSIARAHEQFF
CDR3 DNA: TGTGCCAGTAGTATCGCCAGGGCCCATGAGCAGTTCTTC

clone size: .
V gene: TRBV2
J gene: TRBJ1-1
D gene: TRBD1
CDR3 protein: CASSAGTGKSGAFF
CDR3 DNA: TGTGCCAGCAGCGCCGGGACAGGGAAGTCCGGAGCTTTCTTT